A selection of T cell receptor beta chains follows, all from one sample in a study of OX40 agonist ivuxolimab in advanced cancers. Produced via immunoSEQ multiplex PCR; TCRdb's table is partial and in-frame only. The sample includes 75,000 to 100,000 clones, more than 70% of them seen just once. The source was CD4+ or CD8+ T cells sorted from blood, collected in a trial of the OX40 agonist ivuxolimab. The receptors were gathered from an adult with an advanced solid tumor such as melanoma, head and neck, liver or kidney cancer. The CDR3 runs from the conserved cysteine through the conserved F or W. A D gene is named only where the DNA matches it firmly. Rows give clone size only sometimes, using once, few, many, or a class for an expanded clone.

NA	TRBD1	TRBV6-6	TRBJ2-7	CASSGTGRSYEQYF	TGTGCCAGCAGTGGGACAGGGAGATCCTACGAGCAGTACTTC
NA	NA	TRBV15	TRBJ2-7	CATSRDISYEQYF	TGTGCCACCAGCCGGGACATCTCCTACGAGCAGTACTTC
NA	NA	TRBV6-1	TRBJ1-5	CASNQGYQPQHF	TGTGCCAGCAATCAGGGATATCAGCCCCAGCATTTT
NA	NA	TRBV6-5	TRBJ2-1	CASSWGGVYEQFF	TGTGCCAGCAGTTGGGGGGGCGTGTATGAGCAGTTCTTC
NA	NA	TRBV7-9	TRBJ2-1	CASSTHNRANEQFF	TGTGCCAGCAGCACCCATAACAGGGCCAATGAGCAGTTCTTC
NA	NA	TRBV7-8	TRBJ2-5	CASSLALTWLALETQYF	TGTGCCAGCAGCTTAGCACTTACTTGGCTAGCGTTGGAGACCCAGTACTTC
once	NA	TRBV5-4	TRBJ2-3	CASSPQGADTQYF	TGTGCCAGCAGCCCCCAGGGAGCAGATACGCAGTATTTT
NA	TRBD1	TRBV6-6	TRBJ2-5	CASSQGAEQYF	TGTGCCAGCAGCCAGGGGGCTGAGCAGTACTTC
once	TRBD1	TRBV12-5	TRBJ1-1	CASGHQDRGEAFF	TGTGCTAGTGGTCACCAGGACAGGGGAGAAGCTTTCTTT
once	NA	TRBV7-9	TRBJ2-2	CASSPARVTGELFF	TGTGCCAGCAGTCCGGCTAGGGTCACCGGGGAGCTGTTTTTT
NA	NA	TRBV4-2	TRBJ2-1	CASSQDRWVYNEQFF	TGTGCCAGCAGCCAAGATCGTTGGGTATACAATGAGCAGTTCTTC